The 8 T cell receptor beta chains below come from one sample, sequenced in a study of T cells in tumors after PD-1 blockade. Some clones are missing from TCRdb's copy, which holds only in-frame ones; the method was immunoSEQ multiplex PCR. The sample gives about 47,000 clones, approximately 75% of which show up once; over 15% is in the top ten. The sequencing here drew on PBMCs, taken before anti-PD-1 treatment. These receptor sequences come from a human donor with basal cell carcinoma.

V usage is TRBV30 and J usage is TRBJ1-5; weak D call: TRBD1 (5 bases). This CDR3 is 16 amino acids long. The germline V gene has CDR1 GTSNPN and CDR2 SVGIG (reference sequence). Trimming took off 2 bases at V and 1 base at J, with 15 bases between the two ends. The CDR3 loop reads CAWSLQGMGSNQPQHF. The CDR3 nucleotides are TGTGCCTGGAGTCTCCAGGGTATGGGAAGCAATCAGCCCCAGCATTTT.

The chain employs TRBV18 and TRBJ2-7, with D tentatively TRBD2 (6 bases). The CDR3 runs to 13 residues. Trimming cost V 4 bases and J 1 base, with 8 bases left between them. Germline CDR1 and CDR2: KGHSH and LQKENI. CDR3 region: CASSHGTSYEQYF. The CDR3 DNA is TGTGCCAGCTCACACGGGACTTCCTACGAGCAGTACTTC.

J is TRBJ1-1 and V is TRBV5-1; D may be TRBD1 (6 bases). V lost 4 bases, J lost 5 bases, and 12 bases lay in between. This CDR3 is 13 amino acids long. Germline lookup yields CDR1 SGHRS and CDR2 YFSETQ. The CDR3: CASSTTGSTEAFF. The DNA for the CDR3 is TGCGCCAGCAGCACTACAGGGAGTACTGAAGCTTTCTTT.

The V gene is TRBV3-1 (or the pseudogene TRBV3-2), the J gene TRBJ2-5; tentatively, D is TRBD2 (6 bases). Germline CDR1 LGHDT, CDR2 YNNKEL (reference sequence). Trimming took 5 bases from V and 2 from J, leaving 12 bases between them. The CDR3 is 14 amino acids. The CDR3 bases are TGTGCCAGCAGCGCCAGGAGCGGGCAAGAGACCCAGTACTTC. It translates to CASSARSGQETQYF.

This clone was detected a few times. The rearrangement links TRBV7-3 to TRBJ2-2, with TRBD1 identical over 8 bases. The germline gives CDR1 SGHTA, CDR2 FQGTGA. The CDR3 is 15 amino acids. Trimming took 8 bases from V and 5 from J; bases not matched to a gene: 10. The CDR3 coding sequence is TGTGCCAGCGGCCAAGGACAGGGCCGGACCGGGGAGCTGTTTTTT. This codes for CASGQGQGRTGELFF.

The rearrangement joins TRBV28 to TRBJ1-5; no firm D call. This CDR3 contains 13 residues. In germline, CDR1 is MDHEN, CDR2 SYDVKM. Trimming stripped 6 bases from V and 2 bases from J, with 8 bases between. The CDR3 region has the DNA TGTGCCAGCAGGGGGTTCGGCAATCAGCCCCAGCATTTT. It encodes CASRGFGNQPQHF.

In this sample, this clone turned up once. V and J are TRBV28 and TRBJ1-1; D is ambiguous. Germline V gene data show CDR1 as MDHEN and CDR2 as SYDVKM. This CDR3 is 12 amino acids long. V lost 3 bases and J lost 5, with 7 bases in between. The CDR3 loop reads CASSFFGTEAFF. CDR3 in DNA: TGTGCCAGCAGTTTCTTCGGGACTGAAGCTTTCTTT.

The chain has TRBV10-3 and TRBJ1-2; D is uncertain. The CDR3 has 14 amino acids. V shed 3 bases and J shed 5 bases, with 13 bases lying between them. Germline V gene data show CDR1 as ENHRY and CDR2 as SYGVKD. The CDR3 is CAISDNVVGYGYTF. Here the CDR3 DNA reads TGTGCCATCAGTGATAACGTGGTGGGGTATGGCTACACCTTC.